This T cell receptor (beta chain) was captured in a study of shared clonotypes between healthy human individuals (dated by TCRdb to the early 2020s). Broadly, across the study: The cohort comprised two women and a few men aged 18 to 49 years. For each donor, CD4 naive and CD4 memory were each given three plates, CD8 naive was given two plates, and CD8 memory was given one plate. The study deeply sequenced blood TCR repertoires of several healthy adults to estimate repertoire size and the extent of clonotype sharing between individuals. To increase sequencing depth and limit assay-specific biases, different laboratories used diverse techniques to prepare libraries and sequence TCR repertoires. Between about 0.9 and 10 billion PBMCs per donor were obtained by leukapheresis. General study outcomes and caveats: Rarefaction of sorted-subset datasets indicated incomplete sequencing despite the large sequencing depth. Compared with non-shared clonotypes, clonotypes shared by all four sorted-subset donors had higher generation probabilities. Only blood was sampled, and tissue TCR repertoires likely differ from those in blood. Estimated clonotype richness was generally larger for naive than for memory subsets. When several donors were compared, the shared fraction of clonotypes was about 5.4% for naive CD4, 3% to 4% for naive CD8, 2.3% for memory CD4, and 0.4% for memory CD8. Because the study included only a small number of donors, the genetic and exposure-history diversity represented was limited. Pairwise subsampling led to the expectation that sequencing depth would affect the degree of clonotype sharing among donors.

Using the deep immunoSEQ assay, multiplex PCR amplified TCR CDR3 regions from genomic DNA. Extracted genomic DNA from each cell subset was spread evenly across all wells of several immunoSEQ 96-well plates, with each plate serving as a replicate. Each replicate PCR for sorted subsets received roughly 200 ng genomic DNA, equal to roughly 30,000 T cell genomes. The purified libraries were quantified using a Qubit 3.0 fluorometer, sized with a Bioanalyzer 2100, and then quantified again using the KAPA Library Quantification kit. Each immunoSEQ 96-well plate was sequenced on its own single-read 150-cycle Illumina NextSeq 550 flow cell. Per the original workflow: Because the immunoSEQ output held only junctional sequences and lacked quality scores, the filtering could not match the filtering applied to full-length reads. To assign V/J genes and CDR3, sequences were annotated using PyIR, a Python wrapper for IgBLAST v1.9, with IMGT germline references. Reads were filtered out if the reads had weak V/J assignments (E-value above 1e-6), no CDR3, stop codons, out-of-frame junctions, or ambiguous translated residues. V3J clonotypes were defined as sequences sharing the same inferred V gene, J gene, and CDR3 amino acid sequence. The percentage overlap between two repertoires was calculated by dividing the number of shared unique clonotypes by the size of the smaller repertoire. Repertoire richness was assessed with RTK rarefaction, the Chao1 estimator, and Recon v2.1 estimates of unobserved clonotypes. Generation probabilities were computed with OLGA for all TCRbeta clonotypes obtained by the gDNA method from a few donors. TCRdb re-hosts the immuneACCESS table, in-frame sequences only. Its copies lack some clones; in the studies checked, an unresolved V gene accounts for under half of them, and the cause for the rest is not known. The V and J calls and the clone size are those of that table, but D and trimming were determined from the DNA. This sample comprises over 800,000 clones, roughly 92% of them detected only once. 24% of the sample lies in the top ten.

Concerning this clone itself: Its antigen specificity is not known. Base qualities are missing; no much larger clone stands one base away.

CD8 naive samples were CD45RO-negative cells positively selected for CCR7, giving a CD45RA+CCR7+ population that excluded TemRA cells. Donors were healthy HIV-negative adults with no recently reported acute infections or vaccinations. Only Caucasian adults living in Nashville, Tennessee, USA were represented among the donors. Blood was collected by leukapheresis, and PBMCs were isolated by Ficoll-Histopaque density gradient centrifugation and then cryopreserved in liquid nitrogen vapor phase. Analytical flow cytometry was used to check the purity and quantity of every magnetically sorted T cell population. Genomic DNA was isolated from every sorted fraction and measured by UV absorbance on a Nanodrop 2000c. The sample taken for sequencing was naive CD8+ T cells sorted from blood. Sample cell subset or site, as interpreted from the label and publication: CD45RA+CCR7+. This clonotype originated in a man in his thirties or forties in good health.

CDR3 reads: CASALQANEQFF. The sequenced DNA: TGTGCCAGCGCCCTACAGGCCAATGAGCAGTTCTTC. The chain uses TRBV7-9 and TRBJ2-1, with TRBD1 tentatively as D gene (5 bases match). V loses 8 bases, J loses 6 bases, and the germline ends lie 11 bases apart. The CDR3 spans 12 residues, from the cysteine through the phenylalanine. Only the CDR3 part of the read is kept: 36 bases, read in frame from the first base. Taken from the germline V gene (reference sequence), the CDR1 and CDR2 loops are SEHNR and FQNEAQ.